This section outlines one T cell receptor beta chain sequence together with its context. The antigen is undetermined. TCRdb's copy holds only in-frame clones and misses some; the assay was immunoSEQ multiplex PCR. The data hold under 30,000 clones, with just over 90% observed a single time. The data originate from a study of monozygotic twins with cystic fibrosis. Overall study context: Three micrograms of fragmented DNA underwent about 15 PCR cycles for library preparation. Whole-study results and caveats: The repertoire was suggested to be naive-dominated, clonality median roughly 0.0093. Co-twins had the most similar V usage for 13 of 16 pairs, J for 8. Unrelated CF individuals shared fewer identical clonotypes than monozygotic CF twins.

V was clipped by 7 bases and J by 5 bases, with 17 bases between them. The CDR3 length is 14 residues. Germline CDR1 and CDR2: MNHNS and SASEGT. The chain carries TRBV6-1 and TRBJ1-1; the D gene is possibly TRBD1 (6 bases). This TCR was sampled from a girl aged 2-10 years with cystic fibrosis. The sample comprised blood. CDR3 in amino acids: CASTRGRGGTEAFF. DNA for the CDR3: TGTGCCAGCACAAGGGGGAGGGGAGGGACTGAAGCTTTCTTT.